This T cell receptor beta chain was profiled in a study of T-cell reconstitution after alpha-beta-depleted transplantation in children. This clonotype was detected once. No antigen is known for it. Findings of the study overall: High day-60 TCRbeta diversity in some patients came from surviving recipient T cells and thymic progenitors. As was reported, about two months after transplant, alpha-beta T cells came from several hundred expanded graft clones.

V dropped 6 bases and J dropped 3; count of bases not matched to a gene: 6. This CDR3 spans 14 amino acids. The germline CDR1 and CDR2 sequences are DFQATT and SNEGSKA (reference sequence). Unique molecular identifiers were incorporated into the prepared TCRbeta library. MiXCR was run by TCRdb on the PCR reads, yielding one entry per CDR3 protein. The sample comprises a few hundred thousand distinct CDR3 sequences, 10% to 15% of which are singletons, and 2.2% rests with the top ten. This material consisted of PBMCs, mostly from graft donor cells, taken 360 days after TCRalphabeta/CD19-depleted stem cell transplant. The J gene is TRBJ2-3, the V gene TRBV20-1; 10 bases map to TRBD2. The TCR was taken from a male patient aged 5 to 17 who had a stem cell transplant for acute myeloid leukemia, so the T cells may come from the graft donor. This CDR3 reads CSAYPSGSTDTQYF. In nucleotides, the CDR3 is TGCAGTGCGTACCCTAGCGGGAGTACAGATACGCAGTATTTT.